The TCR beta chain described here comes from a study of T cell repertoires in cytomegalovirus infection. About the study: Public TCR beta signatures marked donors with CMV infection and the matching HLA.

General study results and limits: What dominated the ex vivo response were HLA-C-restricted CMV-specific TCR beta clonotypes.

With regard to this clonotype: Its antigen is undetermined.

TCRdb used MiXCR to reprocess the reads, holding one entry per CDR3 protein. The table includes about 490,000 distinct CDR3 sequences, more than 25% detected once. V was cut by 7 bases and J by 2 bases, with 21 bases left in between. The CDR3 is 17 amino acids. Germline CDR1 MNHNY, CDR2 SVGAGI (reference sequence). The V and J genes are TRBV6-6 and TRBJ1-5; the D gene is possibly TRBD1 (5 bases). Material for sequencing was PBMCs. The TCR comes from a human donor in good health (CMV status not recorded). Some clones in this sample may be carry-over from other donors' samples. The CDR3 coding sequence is TGTGCCAGCACCGAACCCGGGGGTTCTAGACGCAATCAGCCCCAGCATTTT. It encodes CASTEPGGSRRNQPQHF.